This T cell receptor beta chain was obtained from a study of T cell responses to AZD1222 COVID-19 vaccine. Study results and limitations: The study found Spike-specific TCR breadth and depth rose after two AZD1222 doses. Close to half of all spike-specific TCRs reportedly target regions of the variants that are unmutated. The repertoires were collected only after the peak T cell response.

About this clone itself: As yet, its antigen is unknown.

The junction had 11 bases not matched to a gene; V was cut back by 3 bases and J by 8 bases. The V gene's germline CDR1 is SGDLS and CDR2 YYNGEE. This CDR3 is 16 amino acids long. Only in-frame clones appear in the TCRdb table, and some are missing; sequencing was by immunoSEQ multiplex PCR. The data show about 150,000 clones, around 87% seen once. The receptor was derived from an adult who received the AZD1222 COVID-19 vaccine. This chain connects TRBV9 to TRBJ2-1; 10 bases fit TRBD2. The material sequenced was peripheral blood, taken 28 days after the second AZD1222 dose. The CDR3 DNA reads TGTGCCAGCAGCGGAGGACTAGCGGTAGGTCTGGATGAGCAGTTCTTC. Protein: CASSGGLAVGLDEQFF. The variable domain in full, with the rest retrieved from reference TRBV9 and TRBJ2-1, is DSGVTQTPKHLITATGQRVTLRCSPRSGDLSVYWYQQSLDQGLQFLIQYYNGEERAKGNILERFSAQQFPDLHSELNLSSLELGDSALYFCASSGGLAVGLDEQFFGPGTRLTVL.